This TCR beta chain was recovered during a study of technical replicates of blood from several donors. The method was immunoSEQ multiplex PCR; TCRdb's version includes in-frame clones alone and lacks a portion of them. The sample has 76,000 or so clones; 65% to 90% are singletons. This clone showed up just once. V lost 5 bases, J lost 5 bases, and 6 bases stayed unmatched. The CDR3 spans 15 residues. The germline V gene encodes CDR1 LNHDA and CDR2 SQIVND (reference sequence). The genes are TRBV19 and TRBJ1-5; the match to TRBD1 covers 10 bases. Sequencing was done on a sample of PBMCs. This sequence was found in a human donor in good health. Some clones in this sample may be carry-over from other donors' samples. The CDR3 loop is CASSSGQGFHQPQHF. The CDR3 nucleotides are TGTGCCAGTAGTTCGGGACAGGGGTTTCATCAGCCCCAGCATTTT.